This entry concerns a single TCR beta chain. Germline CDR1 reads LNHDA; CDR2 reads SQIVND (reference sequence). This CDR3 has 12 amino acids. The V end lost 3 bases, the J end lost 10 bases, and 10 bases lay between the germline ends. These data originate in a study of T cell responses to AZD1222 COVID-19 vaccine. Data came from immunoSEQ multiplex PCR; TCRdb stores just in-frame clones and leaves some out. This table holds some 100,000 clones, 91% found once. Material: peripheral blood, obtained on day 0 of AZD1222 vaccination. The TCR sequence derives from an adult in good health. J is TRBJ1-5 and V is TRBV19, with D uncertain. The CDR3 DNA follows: TGTGCCAGTAGTATTGTATCCCAACCCCAGCATTTT. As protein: CASSIVSQPQHF.